These T cell receptor beta chains were read from a single sample in a study of response to subunit inactivated influenza vaccine. TCRdb ran MiXCR on the RT-PCR reads and lists one entry per CDR3 protein. The table includes roughly 160,000 distinct CDR3 sequences, about 11% detected once. The sample consisted of CD8+ T cells sorted from PBMCs, taken around 25 months after vaccination. These receptors all stem from a man aged 50-75 years who received an inactivated influenza vaccine. Each CDR3 is given without its conserved first and last residue.

j_gene	v_gene	CDR3aa
TRBJ2-3	TRBV6-1	ASSEAGRDTQY
TRBJ2-3	TRBV6-5	ASSSASGSRADTQY
TRBJ2-3	TRBV20-1	SAKYWGRQADTQY
TRBJ1-1	TRBV12-3/TRBV12-4	ASSLDSGGYTEAF
TRBJ2-7	TRBV12-3/TRBV12-4	ASSLEGGGSYEQY
TRBJ2-1	TRBV6-5	ASKVTSGGYYNEQF
TRBJ2-2	TRBV5-1	ASSSGTGATGELF
TRBJ2-2	TRBV29-1	SVEDRTGSNTGELF
TRBJ2-1	TRBV29-1	SVPWGRLSSYNEQF
TRBJ1-1	TRBV6-5	ASSYSIRGGTEAF
TRBJ2-1	TRBV4-3	ASSQDSGVRGNEQF
TRBJ2-7	TRBV3-1	ASSPEDRVPEQY
TRBJ2-6	TRBV30	AWGVGAGANVLT
TRBJ2-1	TRBV7-9	ASSLVGLAGAYNEQF
TRBJ2-1	TRBV10-3	AISESDYGYNNEQF
TRBJ2-7	TRBV4-2	ASSQAFMTGGLGEQY
TRBJ2-7	TRBV15	ATSRFGDYEQY
TRBJ2-1	TRBV5-1	ASSLDGLAAYNEQF
TRBJ2-1	TRBV5-1	ASSLAGRDSYNEQF
TRBJ2-1	TRBV7-8	ASSLSWSNEQF
TRBJ1-1	TRBV6-5	ASSYTDSRTEAF
TRBJ2-7	TRBV4-3	ASSHRSSGSYEQY
TRBJ2-7	TRBV20-1	SARGLAGYVYEQY
TRBJ2-5	TRBV4-1	ASSQGDLDQETQY